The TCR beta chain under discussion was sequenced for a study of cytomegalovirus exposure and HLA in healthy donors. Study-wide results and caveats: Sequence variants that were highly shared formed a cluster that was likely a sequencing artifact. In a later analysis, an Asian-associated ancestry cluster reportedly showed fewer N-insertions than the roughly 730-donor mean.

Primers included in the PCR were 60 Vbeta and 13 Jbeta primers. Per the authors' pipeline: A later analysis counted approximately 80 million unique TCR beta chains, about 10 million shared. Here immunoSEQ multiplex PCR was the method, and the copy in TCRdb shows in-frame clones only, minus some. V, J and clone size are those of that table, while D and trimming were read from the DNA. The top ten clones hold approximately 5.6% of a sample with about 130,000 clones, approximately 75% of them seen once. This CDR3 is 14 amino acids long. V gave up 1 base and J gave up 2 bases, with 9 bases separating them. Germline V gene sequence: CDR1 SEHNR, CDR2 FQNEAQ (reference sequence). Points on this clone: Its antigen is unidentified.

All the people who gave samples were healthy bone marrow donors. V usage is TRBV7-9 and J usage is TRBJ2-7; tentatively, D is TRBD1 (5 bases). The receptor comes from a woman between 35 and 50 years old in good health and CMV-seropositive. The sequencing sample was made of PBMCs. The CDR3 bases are TGTGCCAGCAGCTTAGGCCGACAGACCTACGAGCAGTACTTC. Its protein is CASSLGRQTYEQYF.